The 6 T cell receptor beta chains in this list originate from one sample, sequenced in a study of blood T cell repertoires in COVID-19. Using immunoSEQ multiplex PCR, the repertoire was profiled, and TCRdb retains in-frame clones only, with some absent. The data contain about 250,000 clones, 87% of them seen just once; the ten biggest clones take up around 3.3%. The sample comprised peripheral blood. These receptors were collected from a young man with active or convalescent COVID-19.

The V and J genes are TRBV6-2 or TRBV6-3 and TRBJ2-1; the match to TRBD2 covers 10 bases. Looked up from germline, CDR1 is MNHEY and CDR2 is SVGEGT. J gave up 0 bases and V 5 bases, and 1 base lay outside the gene matches. The CDR3 contains 15 residues. The CDR3 here is CASSIAGGSYNEQFF. Written as DNA, the CDR3 is TGTGCCAGCAGTATAGCGGGGGGCTCCTACAATGAGCAGTTCTTC.

The gene calls are TRBV27 and TRBJ2-1, with 13 bases lining up with TRBD2. Germline CDR1 MNHEY, CDR2 SMNVEV (reference sequence). The CDR3 extends over 18 amino acids. With V trimmed by 3 bases and J by 0 bases, 5 bases remained unmatched. CDR3 amino acids: CASSLPTSGRRSYNEQFF. CDR3 in DNA: TGTGCCAGCAGTTTGCCGACTAGCGGGAGGCGCTCCTACAATGAGCAGTTCTTC.

The genes are TRBV15 and TRBJ2-6; TRBD1 might be the D (5 bases). V was cut by 0 bases and J by 2 bases, with 8 bases left in between. Germline lookup yields CDR1 LNHNV and CDR2 YYDKDF (reference sequence). The CDR3 has 16 amino acids. The CDR3 spells CATSRDLGAGANVLTF. In DNA form, the CDR3 reads TGTGCCACCAGCAGAGATTTAGGGGCTGGGGCCAACGTCCTGACTTTC.

A single count supports this clone. The chain couples TRBV15 to TRBJ1-1, with D maybe TRBD1 (5 bases). The ends were cut back, 2 bases at V and 4 bases at J, with 14 bases in the middle. Per the germline V gene, CDR1 is LNHNV and CDR2 is YYDKDF (reference sequence). The length of the CDR3 is 15 residues. In DNA, the CDR3 is TGTGCCACCAGCAGATCGCGACAGTATGGCACTGAAGCTTTCTTT. This sequence encodes CATSRSRQYGTEAFF.

This clone was recorded only once. The chain has TRBV2 and TRBJ1-2; 7 nucleotides line up with TRBD1. J lost 7 bases, V lost 8 bases, and 10 bases had no gene match. CDR3 length equals 13 residues. The germline V gene has CDR1 SNHLY and CDR2 FYNNEI. As DNA, the CDR3 is TGTGCCAGCCCCGACAGGGTTGTAGGTGGCTACACCTTC. It is translated as CASPDRVVGGYTF. Based on the CDR3 plus reference TRBV2 and TRBJ1-2, the full variable domain is EPEVTQTPSHQVTQMGQEVILRCVPISNHLYFYWYRQILGQKVEFLVSFYNNEISEKSEIFDDQFSVERPDGSNFTLKIRSTKLEDSAMYFCASPDRVVGGYTFGSGTRLTVV.

About this clone: Other DNA sequences in the sample encode the same CDR3. The DNA for the CDR3 is TGTGCCAGCAGTGCACAATTAGCGGGGAGCACAGATACGCAGTATTTT. Protein sequence: CASSAQLAGSTDTQYF. This chain joins TRBV6-1 and TRBJ2-3, with 8 bases lining up with TRBD2. The germline CDR1 and CDR2 sequences are MNHNS and SASEGT. This CDR3 has 16 residues. V was clipped by 4 bases and J by 0 bases; unmatched bases: 6.